The 21 T cell receptor beta chains below come from one sample, sequenced in a study of blood T cell repertoires in COVID-19 (dated by TCRdb to 2020 to 2022). The method behind the library was the immunoSEQ multiplex PCR assay. What TCRdb holds here is the immuneACCESS table cut down to in-frame rearrangements. Part of the clones is not present; checked against another copy, under half of the missing clones reflect an unresolved V gene, and the others are unexplained. Counted in this sample were 200,000 to 300,000 clones; more than 75% of them appeared once. Roughly 5.6% of the sample rests with the top ten. What was sequenced was peripheral blood. The source of these receptors is a woman aged 60-70 years with COVID-19, enrolled during active disease.

This clone occurred once. The rearrangement links TRBV29-1 to TRBJ2-3, with D possibly matching TRBD2 (5 bases). Germline assignment: CDR1 SQVTM and CDR2 ANQGSEA. The CDR3 has 14 amino acids. V was pared by 5 bases and J by 0 bases, with 12 bases between. CDR3 sequence (DNA): TGCAGCGTTCTCGGGCGGGCGAGCACAGATACGCAGTATTTT. It specifies CSVLGRASTDTQYF.

The chain recombines TRBV25-1 with TRBJ1-1, with D maybe TRBD1 (5 bases). Trimming took 4 bases from V and 6 from J, leaving 12 bases between them. Germline assignment: CDR1 MGHDK and CDR2 SYGVNS. This CDR3 is 13 amino acids long. The CDR3 is CASSARTQPEAFF. CDR3 DNA sequence: TGTGCCAGCAGTGCCCGGACACAACCTGAAGCTTTCTTT.

V usage is TRBV28 and J usage is TRBJ1-6; 7 nucleotides match TRBD1. The length of the CDR3 is 16 residues. The V gene's germline CDR1 is MDHEN and CDR2 SYDVKM. Trimming at V came to 5 bases and at J to 0 bases, leaving 4 bases not matched to a gene. The CDR3 is CASSPTGDSYNSPLHF. The CDR3 region has the DNA TGTGCCAGCAGTCCTACAGGGGACTCCTATAATTCACCCCTCCACTTT.

The count of this clone is one. The V and J genes are TRBV6-5 and TRBJ2-3; perhaps TRBD2 as D (5 bases). The V gene lost 6 bases and the J gene lost 1 base, with 8 bases spanning the gap. This CDR3 is 13 amino acids long. Germline assignment: CDR1 MNHEY and CDR2 SVGAGI. The CDR3 reads CASRAAGTDTQYF. The CDR3 DNA follows: TGTGCCAGCAGGGCAGCGGGCACAGATACGCAGTATTTT.

This clone was seen only a few times. In DNA form, the CDR3 reads TGTGCCAGCAGCCAAGATCTCTGGAACACTGAAGCTTTCTTT. Translation: CASSQDLWNTEAFF. J is TRBJ1-1 and V is TRBV3-1 (or the pseudogene TRBV3-2); no firm D call. V dropped 0 bases and J dropped 1 base, with 6 bases sitting between them. The CDR3 sequence is 14 residues long. The V gene's germline CDR1 is LGHDT and CDR2 YNNKEL (reference sequence).

The CDR3: CASKRTGNENSPLHF. The CDR3 nucleotides are TGTGCCAGCAAAAGGACAGGGAATGAGAATTCACCCCTCCACTTT. This chain connects TRBV14 to TRBJ1-6; the match to TRBD1 covers 8 bases. This CDR3 is 15 amino acids long. Unmatched junction bases numbered 9, after V lost 7 bases and J lost 7 bases. Germline V gene lookup returns CDR1 SGHDN and CDR2 FVKESK.

The genes are TRBV6-5 and TRBJ2-1, with 8 bases lining up with TRBD1. The J segment lost 0 bases and the V segment lost 6 bases, leaving 4 bases of the junction unmatched. The CDR3 is 15 amino acids. In germline, CDR1 is MNHEY, CDR2 SVGAGI. The CDR3 DNA sequence: TGTGCCAGCAGCCTGGGACAGGACTCCTACAATGAGCAGTTCTTC. It is translated as CASSLGQDSYNEQFF.

The chain uses TRBV11-2 and TRBJ2-2, with 12 bases aligning to TRBD2. Germline loops: CDR1 SGHAT, CDR2 FQNNGV. The CDR3 is 18 residues long. Unmatched junction bases numbered 5, after V lost 2 bases and J lost 1 base. The chain's CDR3 is CASSLLAGGPVNTGELFF. The CDR3 DNA reads TGTGCCAGCAGCTTACTAGCGGGAGGGCCGGTGAACACCGGGGAGCTGTTTTTT.

This chain connects TRBV5-4 to TRBJ2-2, with a possible D match to TRBD2 (5 bases). Per germline, CDR1 SGHNT and CDR2 YYREEE (reference sequence). The ends were cut back, 4 bases at V and 14 bases at J, with 21 bases in the middle. CDR3 length: 14 amino acids. The CDR3 loop is CASSPDSFPGILFF. The CDR3, as DNA: TGTGCCAGCAGCCCGGACTCCTTCCCGGGGATACTGTTTTTT.

The chain uses TRBV7-3 and TRBJ2-2, with 7 bases lining up with TRBD1. Germline V lookup: CDR1 SGHTA, CDR2 FQGTGA. This CDR3 contains 15 residues. V shed 5 bases and J 5 bases; nucleotides not matched to a gene: 8. The CDR3 DNA follows: TGTGCCAGCAGCGCGACAGGGCCGTGGACCGGGGAGCTGTTTTTT. It translates to CASSATGPWTGELFF.

V and J are TRBV5-4 and TRBJ2-2; 7 nucleotides agree with TRBD2. Germline CDR1 reads SGHNT; CDR2 reads YYREEE (reference sequence). CDR3 size: 15 residues. J gave up 6 bases and V 6 bases, and 11 bases lay outside the gene matches. The CDR3: CASNRAGSLSGELFF. Here the CDR3 DNA reads TGTGCCAGCAACCGAGCGGGGAGCCTCTCCGGGGAGCTGTTTTTT.

The gene calls are TRBV18 and TRBJ2-7; TRBD2 matches at 10 bases. With 1 base clipped from V and 6 bases from J, the junction kept 3 bases outside the gene matches. This CDR3 region has 14 residues. The germline V gene encodes CDR1 KGHSH and CDR2 LQKENI. The CDR3 region has the DNA TGTGCCAGCTCACCACAAGCGGGAGGGCCCGAGCAGTACTTC. Amino acid sequence: CASSPQAGGPEQYF.

The genes are TRBV24-1 and TRBJ2-5; 11 bases map to TRBD2. This CDR3 is built from 18 residues. Trimming at V came to 3 bases and at J to 2 bases, leaving 10 bases not matched to a gene. The germline V gene has CDR1 KGHDR and CDR2 SFDVKD. The CDR3: CATSDQRLAGTDQETQYF. The DNA of the CDR3 is TGTGCCACCAGTGATCAACGACTAGCGGGGACTGATCAAGAGACCCAGTACTTC.

In this sample, this clone turned up once. The rearrangement uses TRBV29-1 and TRBJ1-5; maybe TRBD1 (5 bases). The germline V and J ends were trimmed by 3 bases and 0 bases, with 15 bases remaining between them. CDR1 SQVTM and CDR2 ANQGSEA come from the germline V gene. The CDR3 runs 16 residues. The CDR3 reads CSVEIQVGGSNQPQHF. The CDR3 DNA reads TGCAGCGTTGAGATACAGGTGGGGGGTAGCAATCAGCCCCAGCATTTT.

The J gene is TRBJ1-5, the V gene TRBV6-6; TRBD1 aligns across 9 bases. Trimming cost V 5 bases and J 5 bases; bases outside gene matches: 7. Germline V gives CDR1 MNHNY, CDR2 SVGAGI (reference sequence). This CDR3 comprises 15 residues. CDR3 amino acids: CASSPDRGGYQPQHF. The CDR3 DNA reads TGTGCCAGCAGTCCGGACAGGGGAGGTTATCAGCCCCAGCATTTT.

This chain uses TRBV3-1 (or the pseudogene TRBV3-2) with TRBJ2-7; D might be TRBD2 (6 bases). This CDR3 is 14 amino acids long. V was trimmed by 3 bases and J by 7 bases, leaving 16 bases between them. The germline gives CDR1 LGHDT, CDR2 YNNKEL (reference sequence). The DNA of the CDR3 is TGTGCCAGCAGCCAGCCCAGGCGGGGTGAGGAGCAGTACTTC. Protein sequence: CASSQPRRGEEQYF.

J is TRBJ1-2 and V is TRBV30; TRBD1 is a possible D gene (6 bases). This CDR3 contains 12 residues. Germline loops: CDR1 GTSNPN, CDR2 SVGIG (reference sequence). The germline V and J ends were trimmed by 4 bases and 2 bases, with 8 bases remaining between them. The CDR3 is CAWITGNYGYTF. For the CDR3, the DNA is TGTGCCTGGATTACAGGGAACTATGGCTACACCTTC.

The chain links TRBV5-1 to TRBJ2-7; D call uncertain. CDR1 is SGHRS and CDR2 is YFSETQ in the germline V gene. The CDR3 has 13 residues. V was cut by 1 base and J by 7 bases, with 12 bases left in between. The CDR3 DNA is TGCGCCAGCAGCTTGTTCGGTTACTCGGAGCAGTACTTC. It yields the protein CASSLFGYSEQYF.

The chain recombines TRBV5-1 with TRBJ2-7; 9 bases are shared with TRBD2. CDR3 length equals 15 residues. CDR1 and CDR2 (germline): SGHRS, YFSETQ. V lost 4 bases to trimming and J lost 2 bases; unmatched junction nucleotides: 7. The CDR3 loop is CASSPPGGRAYEQYF. In DNA form, the CDR3 reads TGCGCCAGCAGCCCCCCGGGCGGGAGGGCCTACGAGCAGTACTTC. The full variable domain, rest sourced from reference TRBV5-1 and TRBJ2-7, is KAGVTQTPRYLIKTRGQQVTLSCSPISGHRSVSWYQQTPGQGLQFLFEYFSETQRNKGNFPGRFSGRQFSNSRSEMNVSTLELGDSALYLCASSPPGGRAYEQYFGPGTRLTVT.

The J gene is TRBJ1-2, the V gene TRBV6-5; the D gene is possibly TRBD1 (6 bases). Trimming left V 5 bases short and J 3 bases short, with 13 bases between. The length of the CDR3 is 14 residues. Per the germline V gene, CDR1 is MNHEY and CDR2 is SVGAGI. The CDR3 DNA reads as TGTGCCAGCAGTACCCGGACAGCGGACTATGGCTACACCTTC. Translating gives CASSTRTADYGYTF.

V and J are TRBV5-1 and TRBJ1-1; 8 nucleotides agree with TRBD1. From germline, CDR1 is SGHRS and CDR2 YFSETQ. The CDR3 is 17 residues long. V shed 1 base, J shed 4 bases, and the junction held 12 bases outside the gene matches. CDR3: CASSLYTGGIQGTEAFF. The CDR3 DNA sequence: TGCGCCAGCAGCTTGTATACAGGGGGGATACAAGGCACTGAAGCTTTCTTT.